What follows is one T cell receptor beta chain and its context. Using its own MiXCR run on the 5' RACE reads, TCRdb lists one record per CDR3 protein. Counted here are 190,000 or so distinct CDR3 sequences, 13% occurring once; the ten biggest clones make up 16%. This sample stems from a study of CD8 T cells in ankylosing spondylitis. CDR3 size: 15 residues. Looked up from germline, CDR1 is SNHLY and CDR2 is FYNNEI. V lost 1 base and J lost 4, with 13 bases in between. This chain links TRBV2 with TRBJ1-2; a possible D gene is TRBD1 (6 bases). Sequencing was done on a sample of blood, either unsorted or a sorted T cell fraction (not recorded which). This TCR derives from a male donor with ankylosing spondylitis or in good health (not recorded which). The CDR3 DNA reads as TGTGCCAGCAGTGAAGGGAAGGGGGTCGCCTATGGCTACACCTTC. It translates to CASSEGKGVAYGYTF.